The T cell receptor (beta chain) under discussion was sequenced for a study of CD8+CD57+ T cells in acquired aplastic anemia. General observations from the study: In common between the patients and the controls were approximately 28 CD8+ CDR3 sequences.

Template material for TCR beta VDJ and CDR3 profiling consisted of genomic DNA. TCRdb redid the calling of the reads with MiXCR, one entry per CDR3 protein. This repertoire shows about 240,000 distinct CDR3 sequences, around half found once; its top ten account for over 7.5%. Germline V gene sequence: CDR1 SGHVS, CDR2 FNYEAQ. V lost 1 base, J lost 4 bases, and 4 bases stayed unmatched. The CDR3 is 15 amino acids. Patients chosen for sequencing had shown CD8+CD57+ cell expansion by flow cytometry. Patients uniformly had severe acquired aplastic anemia. To note about this clonotype: Its cognate antigen is unknown.

Sequencing was done on a sample of sorted CD4+, CD8+, or CD8+CD57+ T cells (not recorded which) from PBMCs. The chain couples TRBV7-6 to TRBJ1-2; 9 bases agree with TRBD1. The clonotype originates from a human donor with aplastic anemia. The CDR3 here is CASSLGQGDSYGYTF. The CDR3 DNA follows: TGTGCCAGCAGCTTAGGACAGGGGGATTCCTATGGCTACACCTTC.